These T cell receptor beta chains were read from a single sample in a study of OX40 agonist ivuxolimab in advanced cancers. The protocol was immunoSEQ multiplex PCR, while the TCRdb copy is restricted to in-frame clones and leaves out a portion. The data hold around 56,000 clones, with 88% observed a single time. The sample here was CD4+ or CD8+ T cells sorted from blood, taken in a trial of the OX40 agonist ivuxolimab. The source of these receptors is an adult with an advanced solid tumor such as melanoma, head and neck, liver or kidney cancer. Both conserved end residues are part of each CDR3. Each record gives: clone size, J gene, V gene, D gene, CDR3 DNA, CDR3 protein. A D gene is named only where the DNA matches it firmly. Rows may omit the clone size; those that give it use once, few, many or a size class.

size: .
J: TRBJ1-5
V: TRBV2
D: TRBD1
DNA: TGTGCCAGCAGTGAGGGACAGGGGAATCAGCCCCAGCATTTT
CDR3: CASSEGQGNQPQHF

size: .
J: TRBJ1-1
V: TRBV19
D: TRBD1
DNA: TGTGCCAGTAGCCTAGGACAGGGTATTCTGAACACTGAAGCTTTCTTT
CDR3: CASSLGQGILNTEAFF

size: once
J: TRBJ1-1
V: TRBV11-2
D: .
DNA: TGTGCCAGCAGGGGTGAGGAGGAGAACACTGAAGCTTTCTTT
CDR3: CASRGEEENTEAFF

size: .
J: TRBJ2-3
V: TRBV7-8
D: .
DNA: TGTGCCAGCAGCATAGTCCGGGCCGCTAGCACAGATACGCAGTATTTT
CDR3: CASSIVRAASTDTQYF

size: .
J: TRBJ2-1
V: TRBV27
D: .
DNA: TGTGCCAGCAGTTTTGTTGGGGGCTCTAACAATGAGCAGTTCTTC
CDR3: CASSFVGGSNNEQFF

size: .
J: TRBJ2-1
V: TRBV28
D: TRBD1
DNA: TGTGCCAGCAGTTGGACAGGGGGCAATGAGCAGTTCTTC
CDR3: CASSWTGGNEQFF

size: .
J: TRBJ2-1
V: TRBV19
D: .
DNA: TGTGCCAGTAGTATTAGCCTGAACAATGAGCAGTTCTTC
CDR3: CASSISLNNEQFF

size: .
J: TRBJ1-2
V: TRBV27
D: TRBD1
DNA: TGTGCCAGCAGTCCCACCCCCGGGACAGGGCGCCTCTATGGCTACACCTTC
CDR3: CASSPTPGTGRLYGYTF

size: .
J: TRBJ2-1
V: TRBV10-3
D: TRBD1
DNA: TGTGCCATCAGTGATTCGACAGGGCCAGGCAATGAGCAGTTCTTC
CDR3: CAISDSTGPGNEQFF

size: .
J: TRBJ1-6
V: TRBV1
D: .
DNA: TGCACCAGCGGGAGTTCGAGGCCTTCACCCCTCCACTTT
CDR3: CTSGSSRPSPLHF

size: .
J: TRBJ2-7
V: TRBV2
D: TRBD2
DNA: TGTGCCAGCAGTGACCTTAGGACTAGCGGGGTCTCCTACGAGCAGTACTTC
CDR3: CASSDLRTSGVSYEQYF

size: .
J: TRBJ2-2
V: TRBV4-1
D: .
DNA: TGCGCCAGCAGATCGGCAATAGCCACCGGGGAGCTGTTTTTT
CDR3: CASRSAIATGELFF

size: .
J: TRBJ2-2
V: TRBV2
D: TRBD2
DNA: TGTGCCAGCAGTGTTTTAGCGGGGGAGAACACCGGGGAGCTGTTTTTT
CDR3: CASSVLAGENTGELFF

size: .
J: TRBJ1-3
V: TRBV6-6
D: .
DNA: TGTGCCAGCAGTTACTCCCTAGCTCCTGGAAACACCATATATTTT
CDR3: CASSYSLAPGNTIYF

size: .
J: TRBJ1-1
V: TRBV5-8
D: .
DNA: TGTGCCAGCAGCTTTGAATGGGTGAACACTGAAGCTTTCTTT
CDR3: CASSFEWVNTEAFF

size: .
J: TRBJ2-1
V: TRBV2
D: .
DNA: TGTGCCAGCAGCCAAGGGCTTCCCCTTTACAATGAGCAGTTCTTC
CDR3: CASSQGLPLYNEQFF

size: .
J: TRBJ1-4
V: TRBV27
D: .
DNA: TGTGCCAGCAGTCCCTATGAGGGGGCTAATGAAAAACTGTTTTTT
CDR3: CASSPYEGANEKLFF

size: .
J: TRBJ2-1
V: TRBV5-4
D: TRBD1
DNA: TGTGCCAGCAGCTTGGCCCCGACAGGGTACAATGAGCAGTTCTTC
CDR3: CASSLAPTGYNEQFF

size: once
J: TRBJ2-1
V: TRBV2
D: .
DNA: TGTGCCATCCACGCGGGGTCCCCCTGGGGTGAGCAGTTCTTC
CDR3: CAIHAGSPWGEQFF

size: .
J: TRBJ1-1
V: TRBV6-6
D: .
DNA: TGTGCCAGCAGTTACAATCCGGACCCTGAAGCTTTCTTT
CDR3: CASSYNPDPEAFF

size: .
J: TRBJ2-7
V: TRBV28
D: .
DNA: TGTGCCAGCAGTTTAGTCGGAGCGGACTACGAGCAGTACTTC
CDR3: CASSLVGADYEQYF

size: .
J: TRBJ2-3
V: TRBV11-3
D: TRBD1
DNA: TGTGCCAGCAGCCCCCACCAACAGGGGGCCGAGAGCACAGATACGCAGTATTTT
CDR3: CASSPHQQGAESTDTQYF

size: few
J: TRBJ2-7
V: TRBV7-9
D: .
DNA: TGTGCCAGCAGCTTAGACTACGAGCAGTACTTC
CDR3: CASSLDYEQYF

size: .
J: TRBJ2-3
V: TRBV6-5
D: .
DNA: TGTGCCAGCAGGCCTAAGGATACGCAGTATTTT
CDR3: CASRPKDTQYF

size: .
J: TRBJ1-2
V: TRBV7-9
D: TRBD1
DNA: TGTGCCAGCAGCCCGGCCGGGACAGGGGACTATGGCTACACCTTC
CDR3: CASSPAGTGDYGYTF

size: .
J: TRBJ1-1
V: TRBV11-3
D: .
DNA: TGTGCCAGCAGATGCAGGACCATGAACACTGAAGCTTTCTTT
CDR3: CASRCRTMNTEAFF

size: few
J: TRBJ1-1
V: TRBV5-1
D: .
DNA: TGCGCCAGCAGCTTAGTGAGCACTGAAGCTTTCTTT
CDR3: CASSLVSTEAFF

size: once
J: TRBJ1-3
V: TRBV9
D: TRBD1
DNA: TGTGCCAGCAGCCATCCAGGGGGAGACACCATATATTTT
CDR3: CASSHPGGDTIYF

size: .
J: TRBJ2-7
V: TRBV28
D: .
DNA: TGTGCCAGCAGTTTACCGGGGGCCTACGAGCAGTACTTC
CDR3: CASSLPGAYEQYF

size: .
J: TRBJ1-1
V: TRBV6-1
D: .
DNA: TGTGCCAGCAGGGCCGGCGGGACTGAAGCTTTCTTT
CDR3: CASRAGGTEAFF

size: .
J: TRBJ1-1
V: TRBV6-5
D: .
DNA: TGTGCCAGCGCAGATGGGAACACTGAAGCTTTCTTT
CDR3: CASADGNTEAFF

size: .
J: TRBJ2-1
V: TRBV7-3
D: TRBD2
DNA: TGTGCCAGCAGCTATCTAGCGGGAGGGCCTGGCAATGAGCAGTTCTTC
CDR3: CASSYLAGGPGNEQFF

size: .
J: TRBJ1-1
V: TRBV5-6
D: .
DNA: TGTGCCAGCAGCACTCTCCCAGGACTGACGAACACTGAAGCTTTCTTT
CDR3: CASSTLPGLTNTEAFF

size: .
J: TRBJ2-1
V: TRBV27
D: .
DNA: TGTGCCAGCAGTTCAAACAGGGCGGGGTACAATGAGCAGTTCTTC
CDR3: CASSSNRAGYNEQFF

size: .
J: TRBJ1-1
V: TRBV27
D: .
DNA: TGTGCCAGCAGTCCGGGGCGTACTGAAGCTTTCTTT
CDR3: CASSPGRTEAFF

size: .
J: TRBJ1-5
V: TRBV4-1
D: TRBD1
DNA: TGCGCCAGCAGCCAATGGGACAGGGGGGATCAGCCCCAGCATTTT
CDR3: CASSQWDRGDQPQHF

size: .
J: TRBJ2-5
V: TRBV27
D: TRBD2
DNA: TGTGCCAGCAGTTTAATGTATGTCGCTAGCGGGTTCCCAGAGACCCAGTACTTC
CDR3: CASSLMYVASGFPETQYF

size: .
J: TRBJ2-1
V: TRBV7-3
D: .
DNA: TGTGCCAGCAGCTTCAGCACGGACGATGAGCAGTTCTTC
CDR3: CASSFSTDDEQFF

size: once
J: TRBJ1-1
V: TRBV27
D: .
DNA: TGTGCCAGCAGTTTCAAGGGGAGGGTCACTGAAGCTTTCTTT
CDR3: CASSFKGRVTEAFF

size: few
J: TRBJ1-5
V: TRBV27
D: .
DNA: TGTGCCAGCAGTTTCCAGGGGAATCAGCCCCAGCATTTT
CDR3: CASSFQGNQPQHF

size: .
J: TRBJ2-7
V: TRBV6-5
D: .
DNA: TGTGCCAGCAGTTATGGGCCGGTAGCTGGCGAGCAGTACTTC
CDR3: CASSYGPVAGEQYF

size: .
J: TRBJ2-1
V: TRBV29-1
D: .
DNA: TGCAGCGTTGAAGGGGGGACAACCCTGGATGAGCAGTTCTTC
CDR3: CSVEGGTTLDEQFF

size: .
J: TRBJ2-4
V: TRBV16
D: .
DNA: TGTGCCAGCAGAGAGTCGAGGGACGTGACCAAAAACATTCAGTACTTC
CDR3: CASRESRDVTKNIQYF

size: .
J: TRBJ2-7
V: TRBV4-1
D: .
DNA: TGCGCCAGCAGCCAGACAGGTGACTCCTACGAGCAGTACTTC
CDR3: CASSQTGDSYEQYF

size: .
J: TRBJ1-1
V: TRBV6-1
D: .
DNA: TGTGCCAGCAGTACGACCGGGGCGAACACTGAAGCTTTCTTT
CDR3: CASSTTGANTEAFF

size: .
J: TRBJ1-2
V: TRBV6-6
D: TRBD1
DNA: TGTGCCAGCAGTTTCTCATTGGACAGGGAGAATGGCTACACCTTC
CDR3: CASSFSLDRENGYTF

size: medium-sized
J: TRBJ1-1
V: TRBV4-1
D: .
DNA: TGCGCCAGCAGCCTTCCGGGGGGGGCTGAAGCTTTCTTT
CDR3: CASSLPGGAEAFF

size: .
J: TRBJ2-7
V: TRBV7-6
D: .
DNA: TGTGCCAGCAGCTCGACAGCTTACGAGCAGTACTTC
CDR3: CASSSTAYEQYF

size: .
J: TRBJ1-5
V: TRBV11-2
D: .
DNA: TGTGCCAGCAGCTTGCCAAGGGGACAGCCCCAGCATTTT
CDR3: CASSLPRGQPQHF